The next 10 T cell receptor beta chains were all read from a single sample in a study of Graves' ophthalmopathy and Graves' hyperthyroidism. RNA transcripts were the template, and TCR beta CDR3 regions were amplified from them. In the first round, RT-PCR was carried out with HTBI primers, and a multiplex PCR formed the second round. TCRdb reanalysed the multiplex PCR reads using MiXCR and keeps one entry per CDR3 protein. The repertoire holds about 500,000 distinct CDR3 sequences, with roughly 14% as singletons. Input material: blood. The receptors here all came from a woman between 25 and 40 years old with Graves' ophthalmopathy.

There are many counts of this clonotype. This rearrangement joins TRBV7-2 to TRBJ1-1; D is unresolved. This CDR3 is 13 amino acids long. CDR1 is SGHTA and CDR2 is FQGNSA in the germline V gene. Trimming took off 6 bases at V and 5 bases at J, with 13 bases between the two ends. The CDR3 here is CASRSWSGTEAFF. The CDR3 DNA is TGTGCCAGCAGATCCTGGTCGGGGACTGAAGCTTTCTTT.

This clonotype was seen at least ten times. The chain uses TRBV6-5 and TRBJ1-1; 7 bases fit TRBD1. Unmatched junction bases numbered 8, after V lost 3 bases and J lost 1 base. CDR3 length: 16 amino acids. CDR1 is MNHEY, CDR2 SVGAGI, per germline. CDR3 sequence reads: CASSYGTGAANTEAFF. CDR3 bases: TGTGCCAGCAGTTATGGAACAGGGGCGGCGAACACTGAAGCTTTCTTT.

The rearrangement joins TRBV7-9 to TRBJ2-5; TRBD2 agrees at 7 bases. The CDR3 runs to 13 residues. From germline, CDR1 is SEHNR and CDR2 FQNEAQ (reference sequence). The V segment lost 4 bases and the J segment 9 bases; nucleotides outside the gene matches: 8. In DNA, the CDR3 is TGTGCCAGCAGCTCAGCGGGGAAATGGGCCCAGTACTTC. This codes for CASSSAGKWAQYF.

The chain links TRBV18 to TRBJ2-5, with TRBD1 matching over 8 bases. Germline V gene data show CDR1 as KGHSH and CDR2 as LQKENI. This CDR3 is built from 15 residues. J lost 3 bases, V lost 3 bases, and 6 bases had no gene match. The DNA of the CDR3 is TGTGCCAGCTCACCGGGACAGGCACAAGAAGAGACCCAGTACTTC. Encoded protein: CASSPGQAQEETQYF.

This rearrangement joins TRBV6-5 to TRBJ1-3; D unresolved. CDR3 length equals 14 residues. CDR1 and CDR2 (germline): MNHEY, SVGAGI. Trimming shortened V by 2 bases and J by 0 bases, and 5 bases separated the two germline ends. In nucleotides, the CDR3 is TGTGCCAGCAGTTACGCCAACTCTGGAAACACCATATATTTT. It specifies CASSYANSGNTIYF.

This clonotype was seen at least ten times. The V call is TRBV20-1, the J call TRBJ1-2; 9 nucleotides match TRBD1. The V gene end was trimmed by 0 bases and the J gene end by 7 bases; junction bases not matched to a gene: 9. Germline V gene lookup returns CDR1 DFQATT and CDR2 SNEGSKA (reference sequence). The CDR3 loop spans 15 amino acids. The CDR3 protein is CSARDRWTGAGGYTF. CDR3 in DNA: TGCAGTGCTAGAGATCGATGGACAGGGGCAGGTGGCTACACCTTC.

This clonotype was observed many times. This chain joins TRBV19 and TRBJ1-1; D call uncertain. Looked up from germline, CDR1 is LNHDA and CDR2 is SQIVND (reference sequence). This CDR3 spans 13 amino acids. The V gene lost 4 bases and the J gene lost 5 bases, with 11 bases spanning the gap. The CDR3 sequence: CASSTSKFTEAFF. CDR3 in DNA: TGTGCCAGTAGTACCTCCAAGTTTACTGAAGCTTTCTTT.

This clonotype was picked up a small number of times. The chain carries TRBV4-1 and TRBJ1-2; 7 bases are a match to TRBD1. CDR3 length equals 17 residues. In germline, CDR1 is MGHRA, CDR2 YSYEKL. The J segment lost 6 bases and the V segment lost 4 bases, leaving 17 bases of the junction unmatched. The chain's CDR3 is CASSPLGGNRGFDGYTF. The CDR3 DNA reads TGCGCCAGCAGCCCGCTGGGCGGAAACAGGGGTTTCGATGGCTACACCTTC.

This clonotype was counted at least ten times. The chain is built from TRBV27 and TRBJ1-2; the D gene is possibly TRBD1 (6 bases). Trimming took 4 bases from V and 3 from J, leaving 18 bases between them. The germline CDR1 and CDR2 sequences are MNHEY and SMNVEV (reference sequence). CDR3 size: 16 residues. The chain's CDR3 is CASSSSRGTLYYGYTF. CDR3 nucleotides: TGTGCCAGCAGTTCTTCAAGGGGGACGCTCTACTATGGCTACACCTTC.

The chain uses TRBV6-1 and TRBJ1-2, with 9 bases matching TRBD1. With 10 bases clipped from V and 2 bases from J, the junction kept 2 bases outside the gene matches. Germline CDR1 is MNHNS and CDR2 is SASEGT. The CDR3 contains 12 residues. In DNA, the CDR3 is TGTGCCAAGGGGACAGGGAACTATGGCTACACCTTC. Its translation is CAKGTGNYGYTF.